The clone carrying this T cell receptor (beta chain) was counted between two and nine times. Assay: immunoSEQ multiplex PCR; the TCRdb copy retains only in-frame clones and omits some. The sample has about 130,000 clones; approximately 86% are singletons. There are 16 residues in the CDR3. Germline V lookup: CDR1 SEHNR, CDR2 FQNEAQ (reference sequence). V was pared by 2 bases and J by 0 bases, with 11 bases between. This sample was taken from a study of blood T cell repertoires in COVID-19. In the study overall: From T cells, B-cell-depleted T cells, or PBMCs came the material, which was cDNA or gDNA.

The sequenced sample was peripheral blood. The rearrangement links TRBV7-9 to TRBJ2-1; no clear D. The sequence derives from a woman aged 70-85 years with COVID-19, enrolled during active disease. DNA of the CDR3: TGTGCCAGCAGCTTACACCCGAAGAGCTCCTACAATGAGCAGTTCTTC. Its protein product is CASSLHPKSSYNEQFF.